This T cell receptor (beta chain) was profiled in a study of blood T cells in healthy people across ages. Findings and limits, study-wide: Long-lived donors had more naive CD4+ cells and higher diversity than aged donors. Per million T cells, TCR beta diversity dropped about linearly as age rose.

The length of the CDR3 is 15 residues. The V and J ends lost 2 bases and 5 bases respectively, with 15 bases between them. Germline V gene sequence: CDR1 MGHRA, CDR2 YSYEKL. Details on this clonotype: The target antigen is unknown.

Samples had at least 6.5 million PBMCs isolated from them. PCR was performed a second time for about 7 to 12 cycles using a sample-barcoded 5' primer and a J-beta primer mix. Per sample, CDR3-containing paired-end reads numbered at least 2.5 million. MiXCR, applied by TCRdb to the 5' RACE reads, yields one record per CDR3 protein. The table records around 1,700,000 distinct CDR3 sequences, roughly 30% of them present only once. Sequenced sample: blood. The chain is built from TRBV4-1 and TRBJ1-1; tentative D call: TRBD1 (6 bases). This TCR derives from a woman younger than 45 in good health. CDR3 sequence reads: CASSQTQGGETEAFF. The CDR3 nucleotides read TGCGCCAGCAGCCAAACACAGGGAGGAGAAACTGAAGCTTTCTTT.